A single sample gave rise to the 13 T cell receptor beta chains below, sequenced in a study of blood T cell repertoires in COVID-19. Assay used: immunoSEQ multiplex PCR; TCRdb lists only in-frame clones, some missing. The repertoire has about 260,000 clones, nearly 90% of them found once; the top ten carry about 0.7%. Sequencing was done on a sample of peripheral blood. The origin of the receptors is a human donor in a cohort sampled during active COVID-19.

This clone has a handful of counts. The chain combines TRBV11-2 with TRBJ2-4, with TRBD1 as a possible D gene (6 bases). This CDR3 region has 14 residues. CDR1 is SGHAT, CDR2 FQNNGV, per germline. V shed 3 bases and J shed 15 bases, with 21 bases lying between them. The CDR3 DNA reads TGTGCCAGCAGCTTCAGCGGCTTCACAGGGAAAGGGTACTTC. The encoded protein is CASSFSGFTGKGYF.

The chain carries TRBV4-3 and TRBJ1-1; 8 bases are a match to TRBD1. The V gene end was trimmed by 0 bases and the J gene end by 8 bases; junction bases not matched to a gene: 11. This CDR3 region has 16 residues. Germline values: CDR1 LGHNA, CDR2 YSLEER. The DNA of the CDR3 is TGCGCCAGCAGCCAAGATTTTGCAGGGGGCGCGGAGGAAGCTTTCTTT. Translation gives CASSQDFAGGAEEAFF.

This clone was seen a single time. The CDR3 reads CASSLTDSPYEQYF. CDR3 nucleotide sequence: TGTGCCAGCAGCCTAACGGACAGCCCCTACGAGCAGTACTTC. The chain uses TRBV4-2 and TRBJ2-7; TRBD1 might be the D (6 bases). The V gene lost 4 bases and the J gene lost 2 bases, with 12 bases spanning the gap. The CDR3 contains 14 residues. Germline V lookup: CDR1 LGHNA, CDR2 YNFKEQ.

V and J are TRBV6-2 or TRBV6-3 and TRBJ1-1; D is possibly TRBD1 (5 bases). The CDR3 has 15 amino acids. The germline V gene has CDR1 MNHEY and CDR2 SVGEGT. Trimming took 4 bases from V and 2 from J, leaving 14 bases between them. The DNA for the CDR3 is TGTGCCAGCAGTTCCCCCTCAGGGCCAAACACTGAAGCTTTCTTT. Its translation: CASSSPSGPNTEAFF.

The chain combines TRBV6-5 with TRBJ2-1; TRBD2 matches at 7 bases. Germline V gene lookup returns CDR1 MNHEY and CDR2 SVGAGI. Unmatched junction bases numbered 7, after V lost 2 bases and J lost 6 bases. The length of the CDR3 is 15 residues. The CDR3 protein is CASSYGRGIPNEQFF. The CDR3 DNA sequence: TGTGCCAGCAGTTACGGGCGGGGGATCCCCAATGAGCAGTTCTTC.

J is TRBJ2-1 and V is TRBV11-2; a possible D gene is TRBD2 (6 bases). Germline V gene sequence: CDR1 SGHAT, CDR2 FQNNGV. V shed 5 bases and J shed 7 bases, with 15 bases lying between them. The length of the CDR3 is 14 residues. Written as DNA, the CDR3 is TGTGCCAGCAGCCCTGCGGGGATGTGGAATGAGCAGTTCTTC. It is translated as CASSPAGMWNEQFF.

This chain uses TRBV9 with TRBJ2-1; D is unclear. The CDR3 runs to 16 residues. Germline CDR1 is SGDLS and CDR2 is YYNGEE. The ends were cut back, 1 base at V and 0 bases at J, with 11 bases in the middle. The CDR3 DNA reads TGTGCCAGCAGCGTAAGTGGTGGCGGCTCCTACAATGAGCAGTTCTTC. It yields the protein CASSVSGGGSYNEQFF.

The chain links TRBV7-2 to TRBJ2-5; D call uncertain. Per the germline V gene, CDR1 is SGHTA and CDR2 is FQGNSA. V lost 4 bases, J lost 4 bases, and 13 bases lay in between. The CDR3 sequence is 14 residues long. CDR3 coding DNA: TGTGCCAGCAGCTCACTATCTATTTCAGAGACCCAGTACTTC. It codes for CASSSLSISETQYF.

The chain recombines TRBV19 with TRBJ1-2; TRBD1 agrees at 7 bases. The trim removed 4 bases at V and 4 bases at J, leaving 9 bases unmatched. Germline-derived CDR1 and CDR2 are LNHDA and SQIVND (reference sequence). The CDR3 extends over 15 amino acids. The CDR3 DNA reads as TGTGCCAGTAGTACCCGAAGGGGGCGCACCTATGGCTACACCTTC. Protein: CASSTRRGRTYGYTF.

The chain combines TRBV12-5 with TRBJ2-3, with a tentative D call TRBD2 (6 bases). This CDR3 is built from 16 residues. The germline V gene has CDR1 LGHNT and CDR2 FRNRAP. Trimming shortened V by 6 bases and J by 3 bases, and 19 bases separated the two germline ends. CDR3 sequence: CASGTERGGVTDTQYF. The DNA for the CDR3 is TGTGCTAGTGGAACGGAGAGGGGCGGGGTGACAGATACGCAGTATTTT.

This chain joins TRBV19 and TRBJ1-2; maybe TRBD1 (6 bases). In germline, CDR1 is LNHDA, CDR2 SQIVND (reference sequence). Trimming removed 5 bases at V and 0 bases at J, with 16 bases between. CDR3 length equals 16 residues. The CDR3 region is CASSYLDRLPNYGYTF. CDR3 sequence (DNA): TGTGCCAGTAGTTACCTGGACAGATTACCTAACTATGGCTACACCTTC. The full variable domain, its missing parts supplied by reference TRBV19 and TRBJ1-2, is DGGITQSPKYLFRKEGQNVTLSCEQNLNHDAMYWYRQDPGQGLRLIYYSQIVNDFQKGDIAEGYSVSREKKESFPLTVTSAQKNPTAFYLCASSYLDRLPNYGYTFGSGTRLTVV.

V gene TRBV7-2 combines with J gene TRBJ1-2; 7 nucleotides line up with TRBD1. Germline V gene lookup returns CDR1 SGHTA and CDR2 FQGNSA. CDR3 length: 14 residues. V lost 1 base, J lost 6 bases, and 5 bases stayed unmatched. The CDR3 nucleotides read TGTGCCAGCAGCTTAGACAGGGGAATACATGGCTACACCTTC. It is translated as CASSLDRGIHGYTF.

The chain links TRBV5-1 to TRBJ1-1; no firm D call. The CDR3 extends over 15 amino acids. With 4 bases removed from V and 2 bases from J, the gap between germline ends came to 15 bases. Germline V gene sequence: CDR1 SGHRS, CDR2 YFSETQ. This CDR3 is CASSPLLELNTEAFF. In DNA, the CDR3 is TGCGCCAGCAGCCCTCTACTCGAACTCAACACTGAAGCTTTCTTT.